This T cell receptor beta chain was sequenced in a study of cytomegalovirus exposure and HLA in healthy donors (dated by TCRdb to 2016 to 2017). At the level of the whole study: An earlier analysis of approximately 550 of the donors reported roughly 270 Gb of sequence data and 117 million unique TCR beta sequences from approximately 180 million T cells. An early release that covered some 630 HLA-typed donors contained approximately 300 gigabases of sequencing data and 85 million to 100 million unique TCR sequences. Of the 350 to 400 genotyped donors, roughly 85% fell in the genetic ancestry cluster associated with self-reported Caucasian donors. The study aimed to test whether cataloging public T cell receptors could reveal signatures of past pathogen exposure. The T cell repertoires of several hundred subjects were profiled by immunosequencing and related to cytomegalovirus serostatus. Besides the first cohort of around 670 subjects, a separate validation cohort made up of over 100 different subjects was used. To predict cytomegalovirus infection status, the study combined high-throughput TCR immunosequencing, statistical association of individual TCRs with disease status, and machine learning. A later analysis re-examined previously published TCR beta repertoires from more than 650 donors and added high-resolution HLA genotyping to investigate patterns of TCR occurrence. Rather than drawing on any new phenotypic data, the later analysis identified candidate immune exposures from TCR beta sequences and the way those sequences occurred across donors. To decide whether each TCR beta V gene segment behaved as functional or pseudogenic, an earlier analysis of some 570 of the donors relied on high-throughput TCR beta sequencing. Donor age, sex, ethnicity and CMV serostatus were compiled alongside the repertoire data. A later genetic analysis used genome-wide SNP genotypes for about 60% of the roughly 670 donors, treating that subset as a discovery cohort. Every discovery cohort repertoire had been produced on one sequencing platform. Class I and class II HLA loci were covered by the typing at four-digit resolution. The number of typed donors differed by locus: roughly 620-630 for A, B, C, DRB1 and DQB1; some 500 for DQA1; 606 for DPA1; and roughly 450 for DPB1. Because of strong linkage in the cohort, roughly 5 DR-DQ haplotypes were treated as single units for association and clustering. On average, about 240,000 unique TCR beta nucleotide sequences were sequenced per donor among fewer than 500 genotyped donors of the cohort, with about 17% of those sequences being non-productive. What the research found in general, with its limitations: In a later genetic analysis, a missense DCLRE1C variant was associated with V-gene and J-gene trimming of TCR beta chains, and the association was replicated in an independent cohort. In a later analysis, several top co-occurrence clusters were reported to appear linked to parvovirus B19, influenza, CMV and Epstein-Barr virus. Correlated functional status among segregating V segments might be attributable to linkage disequilibrium, but an unknown experimental factor could not be ruled out. Three of the identified cytomegalovirus-associated TCR beta chains were confirmed in vitro to be specific for cytomegalovirus antigens. In a later analysis, most CMV-associated TCR beta chains were found to appear HLA-restricted, with HLA associations seemingly driven largely by CMV exposure. The authors suggested that the approach could potentially be generalized to other disease states and immunological phenotypes. The sequencing pipeline was judged likely to have produced a cluster of highly shared sequence variants as a technical artifact. Some IMGT-functional V segments, including TRBV6-2 and TRBV6-3, could not be distinguished by the 87-base-pair reads and were therefore excluded. In an earlier analysis of some 550 of the donors, most TCR beta V segments were observed in productive rearrangements about 87% or about 30% of the time, broadly matching IMGT annotations. A further reported finding was that TCR beta sequences accurately predicted the HLA-A and HLA-B alleles for most subjects in the first cohort. Because counts were too low, more than 15 rarely observed V segments, including chromosome 9 orphons, were left out of the earlier analysis of several hundred of the donors. A later analysis found that TCR association rates varied across HLA loci, with DRB1 alleles showing the most associated TCRs and HLA-C alleles the fewest. Most TCR sequences were seen in very few donors, while some public TCRs were found in many individuals. Specific HLA alleles were associated with some 15,000 TCR beta sequences at a false discovery rate of 0.05 in a later analysis. This cohort had only TCR beta chains sequenced, and the lack of alpha or paired-chain data limited which features could be detected. Because HLA typing was unavailable for some donors at each locus, only the typed subset was used in association tests. When HLA alleles, especially DR and DQ, strongly co-occurred, TCR associations were difficult to assign to individual alleles. CMV serostatus was the only immune exposure information available for the cohort. A later genetic analysis reported fewer N-insertions in productive TCRs among donors in an Asian-associated ancestry cluster than the 666-donor mean. The classifier was reported to diagnose cytomegalovirus status with high specificity and sensitivity in both the original cohort and the validation cohort. A total of 150 to 200 TCR beta chains were listed by the study as associated with cytomegalovirus. The presence/absence analyses assumed that sequencing depth was roughly uniform across donors, and that assumption may not be true. In a later analysis, HLA-associated TCR beta chains were found to be more clonally expanded and to have lower generation probabilities than equally common non-associated chains.

The method behind the library was the immunoSEQ multiplex PCR assay. A mixture of 60 forward primers for TCR Vbeta segments and 13 reverse primers for TCR Jbeta segments was used in the multiplex PCR. A multiplex PCR assay on genomic DNA amplified the CDR3 region of rearranged TCR beta genes. Amplified TCR beta libraries were sequenced as 87-base-pair reads on the Illumina HiSeq System. Processing in the source paper ran as follows. A later analysis tallied tens of millions of unique TCR beta chains across the 600 to 700 repertoires, and about 10 million of those chains were shared by two or more donors. Raw reads were error-corrected and collapsed into unique sequences by a nearest-neighbor algorithm in which closely related sequences were merged to remove PCR and sequencing errors. Alignment of CDR3 sequences to IMGT reference sequences was used to assign V, D and J gene segments. Each retained sequence needed at least a six-nucleotide match to both a V gene segment and a J gene segment. Rearrangements were classified as productive when the CDR3 lacked stop codons and remained in frame with V and J, and all other rearrangements were classified as non-productive. Following IMGT convention, CDR3 was defined as the stretch from the second conserved V-encoded cysteine up to the conserved J-encoded phenylalanine. Sequences without an unambiguous match to a single V gene segment were excluded from the earlier analysis of almost 600 of the donors. An earlier analysis of a few hundred of the donors called V segments functional above 56.7% productive rearrangements and segregating when the between-donor standard deviation exceeded 5%. A statistical classification framework was built to diagnose cytomegalovirus status from the catalog of TCR beta chain sequences. In a later analysis, V and J genes were assigned by comparing TCR nucleotide sequences against IMGT/GENE-DB human TR gene sequences. Using the TCRdist pipeline, a later analysis assigned CDR3 sequences along with most-parsimonious VDJ recombination scenarios. In a later analysis, every TCR beta chain was defined by the combination of its CDR3 amino acid sequence and its V-gene family, and reads without a unique V-gene family were dropped. A later analysis removed 550 to 650 highly shared, low-generation-probability nucleotide sequences to deal with suspected cross-contamination and a sequencing artifact. In a later analysis, a clonal expansion index for each public chain was calculated from normalized within-repertoire ranks of inferred template counts. In a later analysis, generation probabilities were computed with a VDJ recombination model fitted to out-of-frame rearrangements, and the resulting probabilities were checked against IGoR. Hypergeometric tests were used in a later analysis to score TCR-TCR, TCR-HLA and TCR-CMV co-occurrence, with a repertoire-size bias correction applied to the TCR pairs. False discovery rates were estimated in a later analysis by permuting HLA or CMV assignments 20 times. In a later analysis, co-occurring TCRs were grouped with DBSCAN, and TCRdist sequence similarity was added when clustering was performed within HLA-allele-positive subsets. Repertoires with fewer than 30,000 or more than 120,000 public chains were left out of co-occurrence clustering, as were five repertoires with anomalous nucleotide sharing. This is the immuneACCESS table as TCRdb keeps it, with only in-frame sequences that have V and J called. A part of the clones is gone; compared with another copy, unresolved V genes explain less than half, and the rest is unexplained. V and J calls and clone size are as listed in that table; D and trimming were resolved from the DNA. The sample includes fewer than 80,000 clones, with approximately 71% observed a single time. In total, the top ten clones hold around a quarter of the sample.

In total, fewer than 750 healthy bone marrow donors made up the cohort. Cohort members were all nominally healthy when sampled, although unrecorded immune exposures were likely present. The donor tested CMV seropositive and was one of the 289 seropositive cohort members. Every donor gave a peripheral blood sample, and the peripheral blood mononuclear cells from that sample were used for TCR beta sequencing. Genomic DNA extraction from the blood cell samples was performed with the Qiagen DNeasy Blood Extraction Kit. The germline V gene (reference sequence) provides CDR1 GTSNPN and CDR2 SVGIG. Trimming costs V 3 bases and J 0 bases, and their ends lie 12 bases apart. The CDR3 sequence holds 14 residues, the cysteine and phenylalanine included. This entry keeps only the CDR3 DNA: 42 bases, framed from base 1. Points on this clone: Its antigen is still unknown. Per-nucleotide qualities are absent, and no much larger clonotype sits a single base away.

Material for sequencing was PBMCs. The clonotype was recovered from a man aged 45-65 years in good health and CMV-seropositive. This chain is built from TRBV30 and TRBJ2-7, and perhaps TRBD2 as D gene, on 6 matching bases. The CDR3 loop reads CAWSGGPASYEQYF. The nucleotide sequence is given as TGTGCCTGGAGCGGGGGACCAGCCTCCTACGAGCAGTACTTC.